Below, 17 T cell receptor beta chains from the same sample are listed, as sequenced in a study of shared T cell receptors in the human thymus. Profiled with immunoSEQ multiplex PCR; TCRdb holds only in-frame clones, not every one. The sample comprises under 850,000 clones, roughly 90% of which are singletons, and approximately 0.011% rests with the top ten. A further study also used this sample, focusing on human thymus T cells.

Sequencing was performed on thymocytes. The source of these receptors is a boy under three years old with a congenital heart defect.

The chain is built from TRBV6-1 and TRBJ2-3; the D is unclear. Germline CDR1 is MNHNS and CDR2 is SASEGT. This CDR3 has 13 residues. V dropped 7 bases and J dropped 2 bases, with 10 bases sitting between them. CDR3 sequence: CASNVRVTDTQYF. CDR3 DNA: TGTGCCAGCAATGTGCGCGTCACAGATACGCAGTATTTT.

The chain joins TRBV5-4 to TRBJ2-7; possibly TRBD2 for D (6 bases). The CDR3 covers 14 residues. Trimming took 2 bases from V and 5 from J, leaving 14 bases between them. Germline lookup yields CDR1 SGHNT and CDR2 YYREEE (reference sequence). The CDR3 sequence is CASSLAGPPHEQYF. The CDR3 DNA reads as TGTGCCAGCAGCTTAGCGGGCCCTCCCCACGAGCAGTACTTC. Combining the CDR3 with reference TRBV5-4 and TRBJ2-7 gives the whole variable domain ETGVTQSPTHLIKTRGQQVTLRCSSQSGHNTVSWYQQALGQGPQFIFQYYREEENGRGNFPPRFSGLQFPNYSSELNVNALELDDSALYLCASSLAGPPHEQYFGPGTRLTVT.

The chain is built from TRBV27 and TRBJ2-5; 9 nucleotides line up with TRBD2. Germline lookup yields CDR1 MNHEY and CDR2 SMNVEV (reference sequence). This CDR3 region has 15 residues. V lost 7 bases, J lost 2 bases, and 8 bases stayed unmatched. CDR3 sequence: CASMCLAGQQETQYF. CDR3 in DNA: TGTGCCAGCATGTGCCTAGCGGGACAGCAAGAGACCCAGTACTTC.

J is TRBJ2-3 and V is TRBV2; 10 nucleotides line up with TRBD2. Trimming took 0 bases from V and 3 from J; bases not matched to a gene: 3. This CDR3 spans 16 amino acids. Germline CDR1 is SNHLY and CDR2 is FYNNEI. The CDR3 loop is CASSEAGLAVTDTQYF. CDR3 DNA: TGTGCCAGCAGTGAAGCCGGACTAGCGGTGACAGATACGCAGTATTTT.

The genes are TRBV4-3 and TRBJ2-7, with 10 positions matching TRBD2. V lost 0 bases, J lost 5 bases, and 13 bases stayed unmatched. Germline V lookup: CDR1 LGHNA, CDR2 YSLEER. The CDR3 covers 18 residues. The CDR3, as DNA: TGCGCCAGCAGCCAAGATCGAGGCCTAGCGGGAGTTTTACACGAGCAGTACTTC. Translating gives CASSQDRGLAGVLHEQYF.

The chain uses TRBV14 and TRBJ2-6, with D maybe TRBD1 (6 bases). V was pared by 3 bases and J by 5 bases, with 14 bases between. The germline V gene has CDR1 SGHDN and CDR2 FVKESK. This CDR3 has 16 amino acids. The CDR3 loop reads CASSHPDSHRANVLTF. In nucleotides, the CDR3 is TGTGCCAGCAGCCACCCGGACAGCCACAGGGCCAACGTCCTGACTTTC.

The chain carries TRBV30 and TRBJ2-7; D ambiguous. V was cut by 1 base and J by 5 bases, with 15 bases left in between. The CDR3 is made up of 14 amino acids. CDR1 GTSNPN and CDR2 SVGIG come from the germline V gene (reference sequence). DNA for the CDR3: TGTGCCTGGAGTGCAGAGACTTTTTGGAACGAGCAGTACTTC. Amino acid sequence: CAWSAETFWNEQYF. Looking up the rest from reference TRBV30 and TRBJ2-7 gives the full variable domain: SQTIHQWPATLVQPVGSPLSLECTVEGTSNPNLYWYRQAAGRGLQLLFYSVGIGQISSEVPQNLSASRPQDRQFILSSKKLLLSDSGFYLCAWSAETFWNEQYFGPGTRLTVT.

The CDR3 DNA reads TGTGCCTGGAGTCCATCCGGGACTACTAACGGGGAGCTGTTTTTT. It specifies CAWSPSGTTNGELFF. The chain couples TRBV30 to TRBJ2-2; TRBD2 matches at 7 bases. With 2 bases clipped from V and 7 bases from J, the junction kept 10 bases outside the gene matches. Germline V gene lookup returns CDR1 GTSNPN and CDR2 SVGIG (reference sequence). This CDR3 is 15 amino acids long.

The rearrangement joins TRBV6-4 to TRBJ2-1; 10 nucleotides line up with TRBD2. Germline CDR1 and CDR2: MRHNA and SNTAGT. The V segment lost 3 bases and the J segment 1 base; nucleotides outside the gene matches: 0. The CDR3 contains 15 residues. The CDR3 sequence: CASSDSGRSYNEQFF. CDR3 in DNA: TGTGCCAGCAGTGATAGCGGGAGGTCCTACAATGAGCAGTTCTTC.

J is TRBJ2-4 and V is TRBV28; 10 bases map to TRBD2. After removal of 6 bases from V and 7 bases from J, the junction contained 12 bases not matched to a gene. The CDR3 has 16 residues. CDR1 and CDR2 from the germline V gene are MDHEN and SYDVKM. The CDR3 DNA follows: TGTGCCAGCAGCCCTGGGAGCACTAGCGGGAAGAACATTCAGTACTTC. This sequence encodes CASSPGSTSGKNIQYF.

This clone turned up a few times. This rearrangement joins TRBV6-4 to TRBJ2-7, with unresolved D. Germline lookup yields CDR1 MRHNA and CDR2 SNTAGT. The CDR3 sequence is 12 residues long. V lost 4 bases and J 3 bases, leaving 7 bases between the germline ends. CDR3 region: CASSAQIYEQYF. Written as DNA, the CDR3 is TGTGCCAGCAGTGCACAGATCTACGAGCAGTACTTC.

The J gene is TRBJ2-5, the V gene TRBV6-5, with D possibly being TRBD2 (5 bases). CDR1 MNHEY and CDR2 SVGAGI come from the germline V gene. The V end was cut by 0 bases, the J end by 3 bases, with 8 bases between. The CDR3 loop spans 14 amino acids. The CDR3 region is CASSYSQRKETQYF. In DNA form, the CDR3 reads TGTGCCAGCAGTTACTCGCAGCGGAAAGAGACCCAGTACTTC.

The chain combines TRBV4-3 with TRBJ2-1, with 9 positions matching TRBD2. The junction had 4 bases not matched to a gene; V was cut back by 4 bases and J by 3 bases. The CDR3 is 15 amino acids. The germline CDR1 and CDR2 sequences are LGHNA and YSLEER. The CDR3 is CASSPTSGYYNEQFF. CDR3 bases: TGCGCCAGCAGCCCAACTAGCGGGTACTACAATGAGCAGTTCTTC.

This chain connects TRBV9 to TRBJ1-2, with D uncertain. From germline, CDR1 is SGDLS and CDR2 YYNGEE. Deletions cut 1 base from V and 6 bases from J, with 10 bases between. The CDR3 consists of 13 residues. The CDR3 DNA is TGTGCCAGCAGCGTATACCCCCGGGATGGCTACACCTTC. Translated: CASSVYPRDGYTF.

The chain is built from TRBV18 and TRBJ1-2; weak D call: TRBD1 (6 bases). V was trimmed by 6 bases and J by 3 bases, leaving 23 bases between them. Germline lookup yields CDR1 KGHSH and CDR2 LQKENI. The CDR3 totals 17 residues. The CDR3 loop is CASSASLGTKGDYGYTF. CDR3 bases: TGTGCCAGCTCCGCATCCTTGGGGACAAAGGGGGACTATGGCTACACCTTC. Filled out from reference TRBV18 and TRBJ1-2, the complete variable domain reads NAGVMQNPRHLVRRRGQEARLRCSPMKGHSHVYWYRQLPEEGLKFMVYLQKENIIDESGMPKERFSAEFPKEGPSILRIQQVVRGDSAAYFCASSASLGTKGDYGYTFGSGTRLTVV.

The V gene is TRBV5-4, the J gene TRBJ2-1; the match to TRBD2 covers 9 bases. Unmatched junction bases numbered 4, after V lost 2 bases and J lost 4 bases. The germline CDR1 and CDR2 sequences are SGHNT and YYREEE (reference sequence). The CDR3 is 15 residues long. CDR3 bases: TGTGCCAGCAGCTTAGTAGCGGGAGAATACAATGAGCAGTTCTTC. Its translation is CASSLVAGEYNEQFF.

This CDR3 reads CASKDAAPQETQYF. DNA of the CDR3: TGTGCCAGCAAAGATGCGGCCCCCCAAGAGACCCAGTACTTC. The rearrangement joins TRBV6-5 to TRBJ2-5, with unresolved D. The V and J ends lost 7 bases and 1 base respectively, with 13 bases between them. The CDR3 is 14 residues long. Per the germline V gene, CDR1 is MNHEY and CDR2 is SVGAGI.